This T cell receptor beta chain was sequenced for a study of blood T cell repertoires in COVID-19. This CDR3 is built from 17 residues. Germline lookup yields CDR1 SGHDT and CDR2 YYEEEE. With 3 bases clipped from V and 3 bases from J, the junction kept 9 bases outside the gene matches. Clones were read by immunoSEQ multiplex PCR, and TCRdb kept only the in-frame ones, dropping some. The table records around 270,000 clones, 88% of them present only once. Sequencing was performed on PBMCs or T cells enriched from blood (not recorded which). This chain links TRBV5-6 with TRBJ1-5, with TRBD1 identical over 10 bases. This clonotype originated in a woman in her 40s who had been exposed to COVID-19. The chain's CDR3 is CASSSWTGTGDNQPQHF. Written as DNA, the CDR3 is TGTGCCAGCAGCTCTTGGACTGGGACAGGGGACAATCAGCCCCAGCATTTT.